The present T cell receptor beta chain was sequenced within a study of blood T cell repertoires in COVID-19. At the level of the study: The United States, Italy and Spain supplied acute and convalescent COVID-19 samples. The cDNA or gDNA used as material had been derived from T cells, B-cell-depleted T cells, or PBMCs.

Losses at the gene ends were 4 bases for V and 1 base for J; bases not matched to a gene: 3. CDR3 length: 15 amino acids. Per the germline V gene, CDR1 is SNHLY and CDR2 is FYNNEI. Patients from Seattle were sampled longitudinally, starting during active infection. Per the authors' pipeline: The assay estimated nucleated cells by amplifying reference gene primers. Clones were read by immunoSEQ multiplex PCR, and TCRdb kept only the in-frame ones, dropping some. Clone size and V and J calls were adopted from that table, with D and trimming inferred from the DNA. The sample consists of 200,000 to 250,000 clones, approximately 78% of them appearing once.

The chain employs TRBV2 and TRBJ2-2; 7 bases agree with TRBD2. The TCR comes from a woman aged 70-85 years with COVID-19, enrolled during active disease. The sample consisted of peripheral blood. The chain's CDR3 is CASSGASGNTGELFF. DNA for the CDR3: TGTGCCAGCAGTGGGGCTAGCGGGAACACCGGGGAGCTGTTTTTT.